The rows below give T cell receptor beta chains drawn from one sample of a study of PD-L1 blockade in urothelial cancer. Some clones are missing from TCRdb's copy, which holds only in-frame ones; the method was immunoSEQ multiplex PCR. The data show roughly 76,000 clones, 91% seen once. Sequencing was performed on PBMCs, taken around atezolizumab (anti-PD-L1) treatment. These receptors originate from a woman aged 80 or over with urothelial cancer. Both conserved end residues are part of each CDR3. The D gene is left open where the match is weak. Only part of the rows carry a size: once, few, many, or a class if the clone is expanded.

TRBV6-5	NA	NA	TRBJ2-3	TGTGCCAGCAAGTTCGCGGGGCCGACAGATACGCAGTATTTT	CASKFAGPTDTQYF
TRBV27	NA	NA	TRBJ1-3	TGTGCCAGCAGTTTCTCCCTGGAGGGCACCATATATTTT	CASSFSLEGTIYF
TRBV30	NA	few	TRBJ1-1	TGTGCCTGGAGTTCGGGGGTGGGGACTGAAGCTTTCTTT	CAWSSGVGTEAFF
TRBV29-1	TRBD1	NA	TRBJ2-1	TGCAGCGTTGATACAGGGGTCTCCTACAATGAGCAGTTCTTC	CSVDTGVSYNEQFF
TRBV28	TRBD2	NA	TRBJ2-3	TGTGCCAGCATCACAGGCGGGGGGGCAGATACGCAGTATTTT	CASITGGGADTQYF
TRBV5-1	TRBD2	NA	TRBJ2-1	TGCGCCAGCAGCCAGGGACTAGCGGGAGGAGTAGATGAGCAGTTCTTC	CASSQGLAGGVDEQFF
TRBV11-2	NA	NA	TRBJ2-7	TGTGCCAGCAGCCCACCAAGGCAGGGGCCCGAGCAGTACTTC	CASSPPRQGPEQYF
TRBV2	NA	NA	TRBJ1-5	TGTGCCAGCAGCGGGGGGAATCAGCCCCAGCATTTT	CASSGGNQPQHF
TRBV5-1	TRBD1	NA	TRBJ1-1	TGCGCCAGCAGCCGCGGACAGGGAGTCGGGCTTGTGAACACTGAAGCTTTCTTT	CASSRGQGVGLVNTEAFF
TRBV7-6	NA	NA	TRBJ2-7	TGTGCCAGCAGCTTAGCTAGGGACATATGGTTCGAGCAGTACTTC	CASSLARDIWFEQYF
TRBV30	TRBD2	NA	TRBJ2-7	TGTGCCTGGAAACTAGCGGGAGGGACGGGCGAGCAGTACTTC	CAWKLAGGTGEQYF
TRBV19	NA	NA	TRBJ1-1	TGTGCCAGTAGTATGTCGGGACTTAAAAGCGCCATGAACACTGAAGCTTTCTTT	CASSMSGLKSAMNTEAFF
TRBV27	TRBD2	NA	TRBJ2-7	TGTGCCAGCAACCGGCCTAGCGGGAGTATCTACGAGCAGTACTTC	CASNRPSGSIYEQYF
TRBV7-9	TRBD1	NA	TRBJ1-3	TGTGCCAGCAGCGCGCTGACAGGGACTGGAAACACCATATATTTT	CASSALTGTGNTIYF
TRBV19	NA	NA	TRBJ1-1	TGTGCCAGCCGGGGGGAGTACAACACTGAAGCTTTCTTT	CASRGEYNTEAFF
TRBV19	TRBD1	NA	TRBJ1-5	TGTGCCAGTAGTATTGTGGACAGGGGTTCAAATCAGCCCCAGCATTTT	CASSIVDRGSNQPQHF
TRBV27	TRBD2	NA	TRBJ2-7	TGTGCCAGCAGTTCGGGACTAGCGGGAGGGTTTGCCTACGAGCAGTACTTC	CASSSGLAGGFAYEQYF
TRBV7-9	NA	NA	TRBJ1-4	TGTGCCAGCAGCTTCCCTTTGGGAGGGGAAGATGAAAAACTGTTTTTT	CASSFPLGGEDEKLFF
TRBV7-3	NA	NA	TRBJ2-2	TGTGCCAGCAGCTTAACGGCAGGGTCGAACACCGGGGAGCTGTTTTTT	CASSLTAGSNTGELFF
TRBV10-2	TRBD2	NA	TRBJ2-5	TGCGCCAGCAGGGCGGGAGGCGAGAGGGAGACCCAGTACTTC	CASRAGGERETQYF
TRBV29-1	NA	NA	TRBJ2-7	TGCAGCGTTGGCGAGACAGAACCTACGAGGCAGTACTTC	CSVGETEPTRQYF
TRBV11-2	TRBD1	NA	TRBJ2-3	TGTGCCAGCAGCTTAGTGACAGGGGGTACAAATACGCAGTATTTT	CASSLVTGGTNTQYF
TRBV4-1	NA	NA	TRBJ1-2	TGCGCCAGCAGCCAAGAGAGGAAACTAGGCGGCTACACCTTC	CASSQERKLGGYTF
TRBV27	TRBD2	NA	TRBJ2-1	TGTGCCAGCAGTCCGGGGACTAGCGGGAGTCGGAATGAGCAGTTCTTC	CASSPGTSGSRNEQFF
TRBV28	NA	NA	TRBJ1-1	TGTGCCAGCAGTCTCCTACAGGGTGAGGCTTTCTTT	CASSLLQGEAFF
TRBV5-8	NA	NA	TRBJ2-7	TGTGCCAGCTTTCAGATATACGAGCAGTACTTC	CASFQIYEQYF
TRBV11-2	NA	once	TRBJ1-1	TGTGCCAGCAGCTTAAGACAGGCAAGGGACACTGAAGCTTTCTTT	CASSLRQARDTEAFF
TRBV5-1	NA	NA	TRBJ2-1	TGCGCCAGCAGCAGCCCGGGCGCCAGGGGCAATGAGCAGTTCTTC	CASSSPGARGNEQFF
TRBV28	TRBD1	NA	TRBJ1-5	TGTGCCAGCAGTTTCCCTGGGGAGGGACAGGGGTACAATCAGCCCCAGCATTTT	CASSFPGEGQGYNQPQHF
TRBV6-4	TRBD1	NA	TRBJ1-5	TGTGCCAGCAGCCCGGAAGGGGGCGGCAATCAGCCCCAGCATTTT	CASSPEGGGNQPQHF
TRBV28	TRBD1	once	TRBJ1-2	TGTGCCAGCAGTACGATCGCCCCGACAGGGGGCGTAAGTTGGGGCAACTATGGCTACACCTTC	CASSTIAPTGGVSWGNYGYTF
TRBV5-1	TRBD1	NA	TRBJ1-2	TGCGCCAGCAGCTTTAGTGACAGGGGCGTCAACAGCTATGGCTACACCTTC	CASSFSDRGVNSYGYTF
TRBV2	TRBD1	NA	TRBJ2-7	TGTGCCAGCAGTGGGACAGGGGGCCTTGGAGAGCAGTACTTC	CASSGTGGLGEQYF
TRBV5-1	NA	NA	TRBJ2-2	TGCGCCAGCAGCTTGTGGTCAGGGGCGGCGAACACCGGGGAGCTGTTTTTT	CASSLWSGAANTGELFF
TRBV30	NA	NA	TRBJ1-5	TGTGCCTGGAGTGTCAGGCCCTCCTTTCATTTT	CAWSVRPSFHF
TRBV5-1	NA	NA	TRBJ1-4	TGCGCCAGCACCACCGCGGGGGGCGGGAATGAAAAACTGTTTTTT	CASTTAGGGNEKLFF
TRBV5-4	NA	NA	TRBJ2-7	TGTGCCAGCAGCTTGTACGGCGAGCAGTACTTC	CASSLYGEQYF
TRBV7-9	NA	NA	TRBJ1-2	TGTGCCAGCAGCTTAGAAGGGGGGGCGGATGGCTACACCTTC	CASSLEGGADGYTF
TRBV7-2	NA	few	TRBJ2-7	TGTGCCAGCAGCCCAAACCAGGGCTACGAGCAGTACTTC	CASSPNQGYEQYF
TRBV5-1	NA	NA	TRBJ1-1	TGCGCCAGCAGCTTCGGGAGCATGAACACTGAAGCTTTCTTT	CASSFGSMNTEAFF
TRBV28	TRBD1	once	TRBJ1-2	TGTGCCAGCAGGGATGACAGGGGGCATTTCTATGGCTACACCTTC	CASRDDRGHFYGYTF
TRBV20-1	NA	NA	TRBJ1-5	TGCAGTGCTAGCGGGGGGCAGCCCCAGCATTTT	CSASGGQPQHF
TRBV6-1	TRBD1	NA	TRBJ2-5	TGTGCCATTACGGACAGGGGTTTAGAGACCCAGTACTTC	CAITDRGLETQYF
TRBV2	TRBD1	NA	TRBJ2-5	TGTGCCAGCAGCGAGGGACAGCAAGAGACCCAGTACTTC	CASSEGQQETQYF
TRBV19	TRBD1	NA	TRBJ2-2	TGTGCCAGTAGGCGGACAGGGGACCGGACCGGGGAGCTGTTTTTT	CASRRTGDRTGELFF
TRBV19	TRBD1	NA	TRBJ1-1	TGTGCCAGTAGTATTGGACAGGGGACGTCTGAAGCTTTCTTT	CASSIGQGTSEAFF
TRBV5-4	TRBD2	NA	TRBJ2-7	TGTGCCAGCAGCCTTGGACCTACTTCTAGCGGTACCGCTAATACCTACGAGCAGTACTTC	CASSLGPTSSGTANTYEQYF
TRBV28	TRBD2	NA	TRBJ2-7	TGTGCCTTAAGGGGACTAGCGGGAGTCTACTTC	CALRGLAGVYF
TRBV27	NA	few	TRBJ1-2	TGTGCCAGCAGCTTGGACAGAGAGTATGGCTACACCTTC	CASSLDREYGYTF
TRBV6-5	NA	NA	TRBJ1-1	TGTGCCAGCAGTTTAGGGACACCCGCCACTGAAGCTTTCTTT	CASSLGTPATEAFF
TRBV6-1	NA	NA	TRBJ2-7	TGTGCCAGCAGTGAAGACAGGGTGAGGTACGAGCAGTACTTC	CASSEDRVRYEQYF
TRBV11-3	NA	NA	TRBJ1-1	TGTGCCAGCAGCTTAGAGACAGGCGCTGAAGCTTTCTTT	CASSLETGAEAFF
TRBV21-1	NA	NA	TRBJ1-3	NA	CASTQTVAGGNTIYF
TRBV27	NA	NA	TRBJ2-3	TGTGCCAGCAGGTCCGACCGGGTGGGTACAGATACGCAGTATTTT	CASRSDRVGTDTQYF
TRBV27	TRBD1	NA	TRBJ1-4	TGTGCCAGCAGCAGACAGGGTAATGAAAAACTGTTTTTT	CASSRQGNEKLFF
TRBV11-3	TRBD1	NA	TRBJ1-3	TGTGCCAGCAGCCCCGGACAGGGCCCTGGAAACACCATATATTTT	CASSPGQGPGNTIYF
TRBV19	TRBD1	NA	TRBJ2-7	TGTGCCAGTAGTAAGGGACAGGACGTCTACGAGCAGTACTTC	CASSKGQDVYEQYF
TRBV7-2	TRBD2	NA	TRBJ2-1	TGTGCCAGCAGCTTAGTGGGGGGGACTAGCGGGAGAACTGAGCAGTTCTTC	CASSLVGGTSGRTEQFF
TRBV7-2	TRBD2	NA	TRBJ2-1	TGTGCCAGCAGCTCGGGACTAGCGGGATCGATTGAGCAGTTCTTC	CASSSGLAGSIEQFF